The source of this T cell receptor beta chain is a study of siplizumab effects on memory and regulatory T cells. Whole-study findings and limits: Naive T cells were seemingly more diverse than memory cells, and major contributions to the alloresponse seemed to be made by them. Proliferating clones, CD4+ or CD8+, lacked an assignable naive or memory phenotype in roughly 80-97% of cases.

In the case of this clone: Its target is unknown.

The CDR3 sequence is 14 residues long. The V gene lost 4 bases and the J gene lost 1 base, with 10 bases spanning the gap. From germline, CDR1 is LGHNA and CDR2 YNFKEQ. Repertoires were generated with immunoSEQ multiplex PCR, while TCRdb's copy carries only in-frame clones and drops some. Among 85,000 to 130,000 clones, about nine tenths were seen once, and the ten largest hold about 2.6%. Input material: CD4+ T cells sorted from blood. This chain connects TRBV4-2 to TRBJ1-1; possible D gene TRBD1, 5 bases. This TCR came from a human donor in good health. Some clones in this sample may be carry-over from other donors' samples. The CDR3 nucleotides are TGTGCCAGCAGCCCCTTGGGGCCGAACACTGAAGCTTTCTTT. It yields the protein CASSPLGPNTEAFF.